What follows describes a single TCR beta chain. This specimen belongs to a study of blood T cell repertoires in COVID-19. Study overall: The United States, Italy and Spain were the sources of the acute and convalescent COVID-19 samples. T cells, B-cell-depleted T cells, or PBMCs provided the cDNA or gDNA that served as material.

The authors' processing: Estimates of nucleated cell counts were drawn from the amplification of reference gene primers. Method: immunoSEQ multiplex PCR; TCRdb's copy keeps in-frame clones and lacks some. The V and J calls and clone size were taken over from that table, and D and trimming were inferred from the DNA. This sample has about 320,000 clones, with about 89% found just once. Germline CDR1 reads LGHNA; CDR2 reads YSLEER. This CDR3 spans 15 amino acids. Trimming pared 1 base from V and 3 bases from J, leaving 12 bases between. The sample taken for sequencing was peripheral blood. J is TRBJ1-2 and V is TRBV4-3; weak D call: TRBD1 (5 bases). The clonotype comes from a young man who had recovered from COVID-19. The CDR3 region is CASSQVEGAHYGYTF. The CDR3 DNA reads as TGCGCCAGCAGCCAAGTGGAAGGGGCCCACTATGGCTACACCTTC.